This T cell receptor (beta chain) derives from a study of OX40 agonist ivuxolimab in advanced cancers. Profiled with immunoSEQ multiplex PCR; TCRdb holds only in-frame clones, not every one. Of about 76,000 clones in the sample, 70% to 90% were seen once. V shed 3 bases, J shed 0 bases, and the junction held 10 bases outside the gene matches. This CDR3 is built from 19 residues. Germline values: CDR1 KGHSH, CDR2 LQKENI. This sample comprised CD4+ or CD8+ T cells sorted from blood, obtained in a trial of the OX40 agonist ivuxolimab. The receptor was isolated from an adult with an advanced solid tumor such as melanoma, head and neck, liver or kidney cancer. The chain recombines TRBV18 with TRBJ2-1; 11 nucleotides match TRBD2. As DNA, the CDR3 is TGTGCCAGCTCACCTTATACTAGCGGGAGCTGGGGCTCCTACAATGAGCAGTTCTTC. This gives the protein CASSPYTSGSWGSYNEQFF. Using reference TRBV18 and TRBJ2-1 for the parts outside the CDR3, the full variable domain is NAGVMQNPRHLVRRRGQEARLRCSPMKGHSHVYWYRQLPEEGLKFMVYLQKENIIDESGMPKERFSAEFPKEGPSILRIQQVVRGDSAAYFCASSPYTSGSWGSYNEQFFGPGTRLTVL.